This is a list of T cell receptor beta chains from one sample in a study of blood T cell repertoires in COVID-19. TCRdb's copy holds only in-frame clones and misses some; the assay was immunoSEQ multiplex PCR. This sample has around 300,000 clones, with 70% to 90% found just once. The sequenced material came from peripheral blood. These receptors all come from a woman aged 50 to 60 with COVID-19, enrolled during active disease. CDR3s include the opening cysteine and the closing phenylalanine or tryptophan. Fields, in order: D gene, CDR3 length, V gene, J gene, clone size, CDR3 protein, CDR3 DNA. The D gene is left open where the match is weak. The size field is filled for only some rows; it gives once, few, many or a size class.

d_call: TRBD1
cdr3_length: 16
v_call: TRBV7-2
j_call: TRBJ2-3
clone_size: once
cdr3_aa: CASSADGTGPIGTQYF
cdr3_nt: TGTGCCAGCAGCGCTGACGGGACAGGGCCCATTGGTACGCAGTATTTT

d_call: TRBD1
cdr3_length: 15
v_call: TRBV7-9
j_call: TRBJ2-7
clone_size: -
cdr3_aa: CASSSGTGRAYEQYF
cdr3_nt: TGTGCCAGCAGCTCCGGGACAGGGAGGGCCTACGAGCAGTACTTC

d_call: -
cdr3_length: 15
v_call: TRBV4-2
j_call: TRBJ2-1
clone_size: -
cdr3_aa: CASSQDKGRGNEQFF
cdr3_nt: TGTGCCAGCAGCCAAGATAAAGGCAGGGGCAATGAGCAGTTCTTC

d_call: -
cdr3_length: 14
v_call: TRBV14
j_call: TRBJ1-1
clone_size: -
cdr3_aa: CASSRPGMNTEAFF
cdr3_nt: TGTGCCAGCAGCCGGCCAGGCATGAACACTGAAGCTTTCTTT

d_call: TRBD2
cdr3_length: 14
v_call: TRBV24-1
j_call: TRBJ2-7
clone_size: -
cdr3_aa: CATSPGTSSYEQYF
cdr3_nt: TGTGCCACCTCACCCGGGACTAGTTCCTACGAGCAGTACTTC

d_call: TRBD2
cdr3_length: 17
v_call: TRBV30
j_call: TRBJ2-3
clone_size: -
cdr3_aa: CAWSVRTGRGNPDTQYF
cdr3_nt: TGTGCCTGGAGTGTCAGAACCGGGAGGGGTAACCCAGATACGCAGTATTTT

d_call: TRBD2
cdr3_length: 16
v_call: TRBV29-1
j_call: TRBJ2-7
clone_size: -
cdr3_aa: CSVYSGTSGNWVEQYF
cdr3_nt: TGCAGCGTGTACTCTGGGACTAGCGGGAATTGGGTCGAGCAGTACTTC

d_call: TRBD1
cdr3_length: 15
v_call: TRBV2
j_call: TRBJ1-5
clone_size: -
cdr3_aa: CASSEGRTGGQPQHF
cdr3_nt: TGTGCCAGCAGTGAGGGGAGGACAGGGGGTCAGCCCCAGCATTTT

d_call: -
cdr3_length: 16
v_call: TRBV29-1
j_call: TRBJ1-2
clone_size: -
cdr3_aa: CSVDTGGAVQTYGYTF
cdr3_nt: TGCAGCGTTGATACGGGGGGGGCCGTCCAGACATATGGCTACACCTTC

d_call: -
cdr3_length: 16
v_call: TRBV5-5
j_call: TRBJ1-1
clone_size: few
cdr3_aa: CASSPEGEGMNTEAFF
cdr3_nt: TGTGCCAGCAGCCCCGAGGGAGAAGGCATGAACACTGAAGCTTTCTTT

d_call: TRBD1
cdr3_length: 15
v_call: TRBV5-1
j_call: TRBJ2-1
clone_size: -
cdr3_aa: CASSQQGGPNNEQFF
cdr3_nt: TGCGCCAGCAGCCAACAGGGGGGCCCAAACAATGAGCAGTTCTTC

d_call: TRBD1
cdr3_length: 16
v_call: TRBV6-5
j_call: TRBJ2-5
clone_size: -
cdr3_aa: CASSYTRRTGRETQYF
cdr3_nt: TGTGCCAGCAGTTACACCCGGCGGACAGGGAGGGAGACCCAGTACTTC

d_call: TRBD1
cdr3_length: 16
v_call: TRBV7-3
j_call: TRBJ2-2
clone_size: few
cdr3_aa: CASSPGTGGFTGELFF
cdr3_nt: TGTGCCAGCAGCCCGGGGACAGGGGGCTTCACCGGGGAGCTGTTTTTT

d_call: -
cdr3_length: 15
v_call: TRBV19
j_call: TRBJ1-5
clone_size: -
cdr3_aa: CASSMGGVSNQPQHF
cdr3_nt: TGTGCCAGTAGTATGGGGGGAGTGAGCAATCAGCCCCAGCATTTT

d_call: TRBD1
cdr3_length: 14
v_call: TRBV3-1/TRBV3-2
j_call: TRBJ1-1
clone_size: -
cdr3_aa: CASSQGQGGTEAFF
cdr3_nt: TGTGCCAGCAGCCAAGGACAGGGTGGGACTGAAGCTTTCTTT

d_call: -
cdr3_length: 14
v_call: TRBV11-2
j_call: TRBJ2-4
clone_size: -
cdr3_aa: CASSFGLLSDIQYF
cdr3_nt: TGTGCCAGCAGCTTCGGGTTACTATCTGACATTCAGTACTTC

d_call: -
cdr3_length: 13
v_call: TRBV7-2
j_call: TRBJ1-2
clone_size: -
cdr3_aa: CASSLQPSYGYTF
cdr3_nt: TGTGCCAGCAGCTTACAACCGAGTTATGGCTACACCTTC

d_call: -
cdr3_length: 17
v_call: TRBV7-8
j_call: TRBJ1-1
clone_size: -
cdr3_aa: CASKDPWVSAGNTEAFF
cdr3_nt: TGTGCCAGCAAGGACCCGTGGGTATCCGCGGGGAACACTGAAGCTTTCTTT

d_call: -
cdr3_length: 16
v_call: TRBV5-5
j_call: TRBJ1-1
clone_size: -
cdr3_aa: CASSREEGRVETEAFF
cdr3_nt: TGTGCCAGCAGCCGGGAGGAGGGGCGGGTAGAGACTGAAGCTTTCTTT

d_call: -
cdr3_length: 12
v_call: TRBV6-5
j_call: TRBJ2-7
clone_size: -
cdr3_aa: CASTITSYEQYF
cdr3_nt: TGTGCCAGCACGATTACTTCCTACGAGCAGTACTTC

d_call: TRBD1
cdr3_length: 14
v_call: TRBV10-3
j_call: TRBJ2-3
clone_size: -
cdr3_aa: CAIRGTGTTDTQYF
cdr3_nt: TGTGCCATCAGAGGGACAGGGACCACAGATACGCAGTATTTT

d_call: -
cdr3_length: 13
v_call: TRBV18
j_call: TRBJ2-1
clone_size: -
cdr3_aa: CASSPSAYNEQFF
cdr3_nt: TGTGCCAGCTCACCTTCTGCGTACAATGAGCAGTTCTTC

d_call: TRBD1
cdr3_length: 15
v_call: TRBV11-3
j_call: TRBJ2-7
clone_size: -
cdr3_aa: CASSALGGQGGEQYF
cdr3_nt: TGTGCCAGCAGCGCTCTCGGGGGACAGGGAGGCGAGCAGTACTTC

d_call: -
cdr3_length: 13
v_call: TRBV4-2
j_call: TRBJ2-3
clone_size: -
cdr3_aa: CASSQGATDTQYF
cdr3_nt: TGTGCCAGCAGCCAAGGAGCGACAGATACGCAGTATTTT

d_call: TRBD2
cdr3_length: 19
v_call: TRBV11-2
j_call: TRBJ2-2
clone_size: -
cdr3_aa: CASSLVWGFEREFTGELFF
cdr3_nt: TGTGCCAGCAGCTTAGTTTGGGGATTCGAGCGGGAGTTTACCGGGGAGCTGTTTTTT

d_call: TRBD1
cdr3_length: 17
v_call: TRBV5-4
j_call: TRBJ1-4
clone_size: -
cdr3_aa: CASSLAGTGRLNEKLFF
cdr3_nt: TGTGCCAGCAGCCTGGCGGGGACAGGGCGTCTTAATGAAAAACTGTTTTTT

d_call: -
cdr3_length: 14
v_call: TRBV6-2/TRBV6-3
j_call: TRBJ2-7
clone_size: few
cdr3_aa: CASSYGGDRYEQYF
cdr3_nt: TGTGCCAGCAGCTATGGAGGGGATCGATACGAGCAGTACTTC

d_call: -
cdr3_length: 17
v_call: TRBV4-2
j_call: TRBJ1-1
clone_size: -
cdr3_aa: CASSQRGGGGRAIPPFF
cdr3_nt: TGTGCCAGCAGCCAAAGGGGAGGCGGGGGCCGCGCCATACCTCCTTTCTTT

d_call: TRBD2
cdr3_length: 20
v_call: TRBV5-8
j_call: TRBJ2-7
clone_size: -
cdr3_aa: CASSLGRFERGLSRTYEQYF
cdr3_nt: TGTGCCAGCAGCTTGGGGCGCTTCGAGAGGGGACTATCCAGAACCTACGAGCAGTACTTC

d_call: -
cdr3_length: 12
v_call: TRBV19
j_call: TRBJ1-1
clone_size: -
cdr3_aa: CASSRERTVSFF
cdr3_nt: TGTGCCAGTAGTAGGGAGAGGACTGTATCTTTCTTT

d_call: -
cdr3_length: 14
v_call: TRBV10-3
j_call: TRBJ2-3
clone_size: once
cdr3_aa: CAIRPGEGTDTQYF
cdr3_nt: TGTGCCATCAGACCGGGGGAGGGCACAGATACGCAGTATTTT

d_call: TRBD1
cdr3_length: 12
v_call: TRBV6-1
j_call: TRBJ1-2
clone_size: once
cdr3_aa: CASRQGAWGYTF
cdr3_nt: TGTGCCAGCAGACAGGGGGCGTGGGGCTACACCTTC

d_call: -
cdr3_length: 16
v_call: TRBV11-3
j_call: TRBJ1-4
clone_size: -
cdr3_aa: CASSLRQSATNEKLFF
cdr3_nt: TGTGCCAGCAGCCTAAGACAGAGTGCAACTAATGAAAAACTGTTTTTT

d_call: -
cdr3_length: 16
v_call: TRBV10-1
j_call: TRBJ2-7
clone_size: -
cdr3_aa: CASSEATGGRTYEQYF
cdr3_nt: TGCGCCAGCAGTGAAGCGACAGGAGGTCGGACCTACGAGCAGTACTTC

d_call: -
cdr3_length: 14
v_call: TRBV5-1
j_call: TRBJ2-2
clone_size: -
cdr3_aa: CASSLPGVAGELFF
cdr3_nt: TGCGCCAGCAGCTTGCCAGGGGTTGCCGGGGAGCTGTTTTTT

d_call: -
cdr3_length: 14
v_call: TRBV6-6
j_call: TRBJ2-2
clone_size: -
cdr3_aa: CASRTSQGAGELFF
cdr3_nt: TGTGCCAGCAGGACCTCACAGGGCGCCGGGGAGCTGTTTTTT

d_call: -
cdr3_length: 12
v_call: TRBV24-1
j_call: TRBJ2-1
clone_size: -
cdr3_aa: CATSDSLGEQFF
cdr3_nt: TGTGCCACCAGTGACTCACTAGGCGAGCAGTTCTTC

d_call: -
cdr3_length: 15
v_call: TRBV24-1
j_call: TRBJ2-6
clone_size: -
cdr3_aa: CATFGRVSGANVLTF
cdr3_nt: TGTGCCACATTTGGGCGAGTCTCTGGGGCCAACGTCCTGACTTTC

d_call: -
cdr3_length: 16
v_call: TRBV3-1/TRBV3-2
j_call: TRBJ1-1
clone_size: -
cdr3_aa: CASSQGSQGRNTEAFF
cdr3_nt: TGTGCCAGCAGCCAAGGATCCCAAGGGAGGAACACTGAAGCTTTCTTT

d_call: TRBD2
cdr3_length: 15
v_call: TRBV6-1
j_call: TRBJ2-2
clone_size: -
cdr3_aa: CASSDRGGRGGELFF
cdr3_nt: TGTGCCAGCAGTGACCGCGGGGGGCGGGGCGGGGAGCTGTTTTTT

d_call: TRBD2
cdr3_length: 16
v_call: TRBV3-1/TRBV3-2
j_call: TRBJ2-3
clone_size: -
cdr3_aa: CASSQDGGRAMDTQYF
cdr3_nt: TGTGCCAGCAGCCAAGACGGCGGGAGGGCCATGGATACGCAGTATTTT

d_call: TRBD2
cdr3_length: 15
v_call: TRBV30
j_call: TRBJ2-5
clone_size: once
cdr3_aa: CAWSRGLAGGETQYF
cdr3_nt: TGTGCCTGGAGCCGAGGACTAGCGGGAGGGGAGACCCAGTACTTC

d_call: -
cdr3_length: 13
v_call: TRBV7-2
j_call: TRBJ1-5
clone_size: -
cdr3_aa: CASRGRGDQPQHF
cdr3_nt: TGTGCCAGCAGGGGGAGGGGGGATCAGCCCCAGCATTTT

d_call: TRBD2
cdr3_length: 15
v_call: TRBV5-4
j_call: TRBJ2-7
clone_size: -
cdr3_aa: CASRFTSGSFYEQYF
cdr3_nt: TGTGCCAGCAGATTTACTAGCGGGAGTTTCTACGAGCAGTACTTC

d_call: TRBD1
cdr3_length: 16
v_call: TRBV29-1
j_call: TRBJ1-1
clone_size: -
cdr3_aa: CSVVRQGARMNTEAFF
cdr3_nt: TGCAGCGTTGTTAGGCAGGGGGCGAGGATGAACACTGAAGCTTTCTTT

d_call: -
cdr3_length: 14
v_call: TRBV28
j_call: TRBJ1-2
clone_size: -
cdr3_aa: CASSLPGNNYGYTF
cdr3_nt: TGTGCCAGCAGTTTACCCGGGAATAACTATGGCTACACCTTC

d_call: TRBD2
cdr3_length: 18
v_call: TRBV11-3
j_call: TRBJ2-1
clone_size: -
cdr3_aa: CASSDSNLAGGSYNEQFF
cdr3_nt: TGTGCCAGCAGTGACAGCAATTTAGCGGGAGGGTCCTACAATGAGCAGTTCTTC

d_call: -
cdr3_length: 16
v_call: TRBV6-6
j_call: TRBJ1-1
clone_size: -
cdr3_aa: CASSDPGSPANTEAFF
cdr3_nt: TGTGCCAGCAGCGATCCAGGGTCCCCGGCGAACACTGAAGCTTTCTTT

d_call: -
cdr3_length: 16
v_call: TRBV7-8
j_call: TRBJ1-1
clone_size: once
cdr3_aa: CASSSWGRGKNTEAFF
cdr3_nt: TGTGCCAGCAGCTCGTGGGGTAGGGGCAAGAACACTGAAGCTTTCTTT

d_call: -
cdr3_length: 18
v_call: TRBV11-3
j_call: TRBJ2-1
clone_size: -
cdr3_aa: CASFPRLAGESSYNEQFF
cdr3_nt: TGTGCCAGCTTCCCCCGGCTGGCGGGTGAAAGCTCCTACAATGAGCAGTTCTTC

d_call: -
cdr3_length: 14
v_call: TRBV6-5
j_call: TRBJ1-5
clone_size: -
cdr3_aa: CASRPTSGGQPQHF
cdr3_nt: TGTGCCAGCAGACCGACTTCGGGTGGACAGCCCCAGCATTTT

d_call: TRBD2
cdr3_length: 16
v_call: TRBV28
j_call: TRBJ2-7
clone_size: -
cdr3_aa: CASSPRWVAGTYEQYF
cdr3_nt: TGTGCCAGCAGTCCCCGATGGGTAGCGGGAACTTACGAGCAGTACTTC

d_call: TRBD2
cdr3_length: 15
v_call: TRBV6-5
j_call: TRBJ2-1
clone_size: -
cdr3_aa: CASRTTSGRGYEQFF
cdr3_nt: TGTGCCAGCAGAACGACTAGCGGGAGAGGCTATGAGCAGTTCTTC

d_call: -
cdr3_length: 13
v_call: TRBV6-4
j_call: TRBJ2-7
clone_size: -
cdr3_aa: CASSGLQGFEQYF
cdr3_nt: TGTGCCAGCAGTGGTTTGCAGGGGTTCGAGCAGTACTTC

d_call: -
cdr3_length: 16
v_call: TRBV30
j_call: TRBJ2-3
clone_size: -
cdr3_aa: CAWRGGSDKPTDTQYF
cdr3_nt: TGTGCCTGGAGAGGAGGGTCCGATAAACCCACAGATACGCAGTATTTT

d_call: TRBD2
cdr3_length: 14
v_call: TRBV5-4
j_call: TRBJ2-5
clone_size: -
cdr3_aa: CASRASGSKETQYF
cdr3_nt: TGTGCCAGCAGGGCTAGCGGGAGCAAAGAGACCCAGTACTTC

d_call: -
cdr3_length: 14
v_call: TRBV7-9
j_call: TRBJ2-1
clone_size: -
cdr3_aa: CASSLDHRPNEQFF
cdr3_nt: TGTGCCAGCAGCTTAGATCACAGGCCAAATGAGCAGTTCTTC

d_call: -
cdr3_length: 16
v_call: TRBV7-2
j_call: TRBJ2-3
clone_size: -
cdr3_aa: CASSLEPELRTDTQYF
cdr3_nt: TGTGCCAGCAGCTTAGAGCCGGAGCTAAGAACAGATACGCAGTATTTT

d_call: TRBD2
cdr3_length: 17
v_call: TRBV29-1
j_call: TRBJ2-7
clone_size: once
cdr3_aa: CSVERFEIGTSGYEQYF
cdr3_nt: TGCAGCGTTGAGAGGTTCGAAATCGGGACTAGCGGGTACGAGCAGTACTTC

d_call: TRBD1
cdr3_length: 14
v_call: TRBV19
j_call: TRBJ1-2
clone_size: -
cdr3_aa: CASRQDRGHYGYTF
cdr3_nt: TGTGCCAGTAGACAGGACAGGGGGCATTATGGCTACACCTTC